A selection of T cell receptor beta chains follows, all from one sample in a study of cytomegalovirus exposure and HLA in healthy donors. Using immunoSEQ multiplex PCR, the repertoire was profiled, and TCRdb retains in-frame clones only, with some absent. Among about 190,000 clones listed, roughly 77% were seen once. Sequencing was done on a sample of PBMCs. The receptors derive from a man aged 25-45 years in good health and CMV-seropositive. Both conserved end residues are part of each CDR3. The D gene is left open where the match is weak. Only part of the rows carry a size: once, few, many, or a class if the clone is expanded.

j_call clone_size d_call v_call cdr3_nt cdr3_aa
TRBJ1-2 - - TRBV4-1 TGCGCCAGCAGCCAAGTCCTCGGGGGTGAAGGTAACTATGGCTACACCTTC CASSQVLGGEGNYGYTF
TRBJ2-6 - - TRBV18 TGTGCCAGCTCTCTTAGTTACTCTGGGGCCAACGTCCTGACTTTC CASSLSYSGANVLTF
TRBJ2-5 - TRBD1 TRBV5-1 TGCGCCAGCAGCGAGGGACAGGGTGCTGGGACCCAGTACTTC CASSEGQGAGTQYF
TRBJ2-3 - TRBD1 TRBV4-1 TGCGCCAGCAGCCACCCCTCGACAGGGCAAGATACGCAGTATTTT CASSHPSTGQDTQYF
TRBJ2-7 - - TRBV28 TGTGCCAGCAGTTTAGGAGGGCCCTACGAGCAGTACTTC CASSLGGPYEQYF
TRBJ2-1 - - TRBV5-8 TGTGCCAGCAGCTCACCTTTCCAAGCGAATGAGCAGTTCTTC CASSSPFQANEQFF
TRBJ2-5 - - TRBV27 TGTGCCAGCAGTGGCAGGGGGGCCGGTCAAGAGACCCAGTACTTC CASSGRGAGQETQYF
TRBJ1-6 - TRBD1 TRBV6-1 TGTGCGGCGAGTCGGGACAGGGCTGCACCCCTCCACTTT CAASRDRAAPLHF
TRBJ2-5 - TRBD2 TRBV4-1 TGCGCCAGCAGCCAAGAGGGGGGTAGCGGGAGGGAGACCCAGTACTTC CASSQEGGSGRETQYF
TRBJ2-3 few - TRBV30 TGTGCCTGGAGTGTGGTGGGAGTGGGGGATACGCAGTATTTT CAWSVVGVGDTQYF
TRBJ1-3 - TRBD1 TRBV5-8 TGTGCCAGCAGCTTGCCGGGGACAGCCTCTGGAAACACCATATATTTT CASSLPGTASGNTIYF
TRBJ2-7 - TRBD2 TRBV2 TGTGCCAGCACCGAGCGGGAGTACAACTACGAGCAGTACTTC CASTEREYNYEQYF
TRBJ1-2 - - TRBV11-2 TGTGCCAGCAGCTTCGTCAGGGAAGGCGGCTACACCTTC CASSFVREGGYTF
TRBJ2-1 once - TRBV7-3 TGTGCCAGCAGCTCCCAAGACAGTACTGAGCAGTTCTTC CASSSQDSTEQFF
TRBJ2-7 once - TRBV11-2 TGTGCCAGCAGCCCTAACGGGTACGACGAGCAGTACTTC CASSPNGYDEQYF